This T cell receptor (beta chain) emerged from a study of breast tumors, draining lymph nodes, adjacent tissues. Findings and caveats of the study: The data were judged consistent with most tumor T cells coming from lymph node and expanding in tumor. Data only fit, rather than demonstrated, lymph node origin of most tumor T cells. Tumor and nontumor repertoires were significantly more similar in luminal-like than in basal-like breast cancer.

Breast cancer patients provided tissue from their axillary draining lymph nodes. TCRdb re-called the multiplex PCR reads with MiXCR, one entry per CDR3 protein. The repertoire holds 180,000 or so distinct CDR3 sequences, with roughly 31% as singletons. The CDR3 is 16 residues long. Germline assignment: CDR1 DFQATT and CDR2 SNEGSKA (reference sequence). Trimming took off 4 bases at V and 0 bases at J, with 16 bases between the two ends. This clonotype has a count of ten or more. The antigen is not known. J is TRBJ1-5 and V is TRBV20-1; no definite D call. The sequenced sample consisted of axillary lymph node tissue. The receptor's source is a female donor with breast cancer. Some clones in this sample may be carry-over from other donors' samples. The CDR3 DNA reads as TGCAGTGCTATAAGTCCTCGACTCTTTAGCAATCAGCCCCAGCATTTT. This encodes CSAISPRLFSNQPQHF.